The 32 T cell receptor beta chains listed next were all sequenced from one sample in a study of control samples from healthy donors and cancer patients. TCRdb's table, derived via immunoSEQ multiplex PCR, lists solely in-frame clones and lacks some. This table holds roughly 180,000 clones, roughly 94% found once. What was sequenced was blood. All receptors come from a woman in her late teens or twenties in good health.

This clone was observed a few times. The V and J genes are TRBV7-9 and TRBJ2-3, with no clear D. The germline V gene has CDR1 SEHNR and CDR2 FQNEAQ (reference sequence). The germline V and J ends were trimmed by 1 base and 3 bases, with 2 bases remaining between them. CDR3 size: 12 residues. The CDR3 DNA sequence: TGTGCCAGCAGCTTAGGGACAGATACGCAGTATTTT. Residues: CASSLGTDTQYF.

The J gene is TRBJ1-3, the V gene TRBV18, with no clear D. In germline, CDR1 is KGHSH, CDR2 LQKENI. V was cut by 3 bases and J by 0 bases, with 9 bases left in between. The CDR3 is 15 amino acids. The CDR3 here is CASSPYPGSGNTIYF. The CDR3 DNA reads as TGTGCCAGCTCACCTTACCCTGGCTCTGGAAACACCATATATTTT.

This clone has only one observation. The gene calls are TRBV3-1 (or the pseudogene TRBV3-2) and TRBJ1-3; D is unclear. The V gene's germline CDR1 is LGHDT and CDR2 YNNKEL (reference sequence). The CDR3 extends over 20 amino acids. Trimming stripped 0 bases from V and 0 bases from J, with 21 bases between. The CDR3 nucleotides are TGTGCCAGCAGCCAAGATTGGGGAAGGACCCTAACCAGCTCTGGAAACACCATATATTTT. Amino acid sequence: CASSQDWGRTLTSSGNTIYF.

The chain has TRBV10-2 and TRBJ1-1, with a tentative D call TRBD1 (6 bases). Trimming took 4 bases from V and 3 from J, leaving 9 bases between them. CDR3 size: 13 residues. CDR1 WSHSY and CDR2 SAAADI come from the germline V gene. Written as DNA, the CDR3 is TGCGCCAGCAGTGGAAGGGGGGACACTGAAGCTTTCTTT. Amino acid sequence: CASSGRGDTEAFF.

CDR3 region: CASSLGTGAYGYTF. The CDR3 DNA reads as TGTGCCAGCAGCTTAGGAACAGGGGCCTATGGCTACACCTTC. V gene TRBV13 combines with J gene TRBJ1-2, with TRBD1 matching over 7 bases. Germline loops: CDR1 PRHDT, CDR2 FYEKMQ (reference sequence). Trimming removed 0 bases from V and 4 bases from J; junction bases left unmatched: 2. This CDR3 has 14 amino acids.

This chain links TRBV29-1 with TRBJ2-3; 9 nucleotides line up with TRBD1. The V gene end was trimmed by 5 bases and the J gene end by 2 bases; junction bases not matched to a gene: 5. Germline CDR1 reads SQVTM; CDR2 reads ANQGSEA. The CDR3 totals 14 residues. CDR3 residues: CSVKQGAFTDTQYF. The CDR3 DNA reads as TGCAGCGTTAAACAGGGGGCTTTCACAGATACGCAGTATTTT.

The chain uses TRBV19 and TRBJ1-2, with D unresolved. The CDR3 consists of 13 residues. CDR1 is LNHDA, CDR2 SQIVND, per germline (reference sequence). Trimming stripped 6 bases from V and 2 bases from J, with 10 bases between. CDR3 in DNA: TGTGCCAGTAGCCCGACGCCGAACTATGGCTACACCTTC. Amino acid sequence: CASSPTPNYGYTF.

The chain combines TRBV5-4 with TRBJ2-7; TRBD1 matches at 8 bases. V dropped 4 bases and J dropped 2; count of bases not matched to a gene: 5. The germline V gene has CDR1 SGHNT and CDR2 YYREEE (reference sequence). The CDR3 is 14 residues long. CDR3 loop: CASSLQTGAYEQYF. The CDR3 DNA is TGTGCCAGCAGCCTTCAGACAGGGGCCTACGAGCAGTACTTC. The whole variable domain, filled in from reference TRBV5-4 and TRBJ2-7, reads ETGVTQSPTHLIKTRGQQVTLRCSSQSGHNTVSWYQQALGQGPQFIFQYYREEENGRGNFPPRFSGLQFPNYSSELNVNALELDDSALYLCASSLQTGAYEQYFGPGTRLTVT.

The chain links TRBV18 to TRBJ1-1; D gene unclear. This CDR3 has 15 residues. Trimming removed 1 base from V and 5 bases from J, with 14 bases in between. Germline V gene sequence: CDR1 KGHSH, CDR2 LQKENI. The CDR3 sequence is CASSPQGAAGTEAFF. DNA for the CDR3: TGTGCCAGCTCACCACAGGGAGCCGCGGGGACTGAAGCTTTCTTT.

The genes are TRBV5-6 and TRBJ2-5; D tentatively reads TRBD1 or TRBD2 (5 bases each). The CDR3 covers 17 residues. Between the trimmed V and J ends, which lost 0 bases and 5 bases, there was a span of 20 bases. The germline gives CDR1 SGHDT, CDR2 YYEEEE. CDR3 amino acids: CASSLVTAPRGEETQYF. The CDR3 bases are TGTGCCAGCAGCTTGGTGACAGCCCCGAGGGGCGAGGAGACCCAGTACTTC.

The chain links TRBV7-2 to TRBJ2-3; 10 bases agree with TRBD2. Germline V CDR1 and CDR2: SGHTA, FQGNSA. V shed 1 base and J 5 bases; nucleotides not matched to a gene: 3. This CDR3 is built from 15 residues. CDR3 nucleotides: TGTGCCAGCAGCTTAGGTAGACTAGCGGGAGATACGCAGTATTTT. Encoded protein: CASSLGRLAGDTQYF.

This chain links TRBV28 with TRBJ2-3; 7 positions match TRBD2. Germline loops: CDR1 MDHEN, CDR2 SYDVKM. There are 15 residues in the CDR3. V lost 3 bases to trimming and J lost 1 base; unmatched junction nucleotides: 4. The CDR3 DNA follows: TGTGCCAGCAGTTTGGGGGGGTCGGGCACAGATACGCAGTATTTT. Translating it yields CASSLGGSGTDTQYF.

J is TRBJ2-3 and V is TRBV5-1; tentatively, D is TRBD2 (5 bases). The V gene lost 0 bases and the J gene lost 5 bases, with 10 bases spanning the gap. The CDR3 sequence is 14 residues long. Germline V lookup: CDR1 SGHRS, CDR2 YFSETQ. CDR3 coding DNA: TGCGCCAGCAGCTTGGCGGACTCCCGAGATACGCAGTATTTT. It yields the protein CASSLADSRDTQYF.

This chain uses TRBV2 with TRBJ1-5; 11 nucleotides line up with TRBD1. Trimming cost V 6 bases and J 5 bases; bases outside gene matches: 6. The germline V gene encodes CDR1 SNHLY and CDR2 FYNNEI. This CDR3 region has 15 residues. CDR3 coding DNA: TGTGCCAGCAGCGGGGACAGGGGGGTCCATCAGCCCCAGCATTTT. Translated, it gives CASSGDRGVHQPQHF.

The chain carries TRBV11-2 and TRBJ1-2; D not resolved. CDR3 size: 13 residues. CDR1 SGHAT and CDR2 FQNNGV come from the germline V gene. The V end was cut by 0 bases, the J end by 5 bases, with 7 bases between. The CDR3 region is CASSLELSYGYTF. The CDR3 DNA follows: TGTGCCAGCAGCTTAGAGCTATCGTATGGCTACACCTTC.

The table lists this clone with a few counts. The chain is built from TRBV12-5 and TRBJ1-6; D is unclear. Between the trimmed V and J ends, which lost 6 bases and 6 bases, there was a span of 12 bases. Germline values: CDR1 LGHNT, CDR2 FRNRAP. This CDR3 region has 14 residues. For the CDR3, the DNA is TGTGCTAGTGGCCTGGAATTAGGTAATTCACCCCTCCACTTT. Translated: CASGLELGNSPLHF.

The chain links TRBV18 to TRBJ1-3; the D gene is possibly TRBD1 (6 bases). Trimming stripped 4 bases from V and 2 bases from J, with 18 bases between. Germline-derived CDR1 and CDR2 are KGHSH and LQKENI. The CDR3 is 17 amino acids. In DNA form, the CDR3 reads TGTGCCAGCTCACAGACCAACCTGGACAGACCTGGAAACACCATATATTTT. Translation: CASSQTNLDRPGNTIYF.

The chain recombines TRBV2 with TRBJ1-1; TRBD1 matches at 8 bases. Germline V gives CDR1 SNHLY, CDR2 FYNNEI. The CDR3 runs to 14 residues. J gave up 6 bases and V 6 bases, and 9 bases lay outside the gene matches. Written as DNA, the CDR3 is TGTGCCAGCAGGGCCAGACAGGGGATCTCTGAAGCTTTCTTT. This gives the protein CASRARQGISEAFF. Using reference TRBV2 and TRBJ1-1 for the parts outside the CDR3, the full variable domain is EPEVTQTPSHQVTQMGQEVILRCVPISNHLYFYWYRQILGQKVEFLVSFYNNEISEKSEIFDDQFSVERPDGSNFTLKIRSTKLEDSAMYFCASRARQGISEAFFGQGTRLTVV.

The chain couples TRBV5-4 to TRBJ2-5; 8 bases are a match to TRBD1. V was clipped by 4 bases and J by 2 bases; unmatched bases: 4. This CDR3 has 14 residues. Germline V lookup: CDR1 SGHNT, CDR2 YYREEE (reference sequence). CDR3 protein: CASSPDRAQETQYF. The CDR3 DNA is TGTGCCAGCAGCCCGGACAGGGCGCAAGAGACCCAGTACTTC.

The CDR3 coding sequence is TGTGCCAGCAGCGTAGGGGACGTAGACACCGGGGAGCTGTTTTTT. Its protein is CASSVGDVDTGELFF. The chain has TRBV9 and TRBJ2-2, with D tentatively TRBD1 or TRBD2 (5 bases each). Deletions cut 0 bases from V and 3 bases from J, with 9 bases between. The CDR3 extends over 15 amino acids. The V gene's germline CDR1 is SGDLS and CDR2 YYNGEE.

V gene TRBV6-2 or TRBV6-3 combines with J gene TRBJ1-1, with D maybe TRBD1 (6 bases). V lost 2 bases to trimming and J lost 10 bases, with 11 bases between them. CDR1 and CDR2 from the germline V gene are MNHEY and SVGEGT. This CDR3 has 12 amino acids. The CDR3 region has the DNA TGTGCCAGCAGTTACATGGCGGGGGCAGCTTTCTTT. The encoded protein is CASSYMAGAAFF.

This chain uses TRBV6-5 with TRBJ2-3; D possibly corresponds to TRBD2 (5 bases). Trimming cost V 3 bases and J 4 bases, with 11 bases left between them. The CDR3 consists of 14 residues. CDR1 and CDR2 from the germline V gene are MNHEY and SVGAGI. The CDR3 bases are TGTGCCAGCAGTTATAAGCGGCCCGCAGATACGCAGTATTTT. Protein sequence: CASSYKRPADTQYF.

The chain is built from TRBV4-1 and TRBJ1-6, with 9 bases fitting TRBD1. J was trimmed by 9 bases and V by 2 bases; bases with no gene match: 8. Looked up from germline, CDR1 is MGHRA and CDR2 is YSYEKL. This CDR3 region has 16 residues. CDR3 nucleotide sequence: TGCGCCAGCAGCCAAATCCCGACAGGGGGGAGTTCACCCCTCCACTTT. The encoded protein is CASSQIPTGGSSPLHF.

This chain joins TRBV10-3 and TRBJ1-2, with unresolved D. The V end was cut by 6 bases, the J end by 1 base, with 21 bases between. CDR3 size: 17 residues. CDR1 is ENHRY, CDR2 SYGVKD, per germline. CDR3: CAISGGQTTAFNYGYTF. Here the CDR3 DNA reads TGTGCCATCAGCGGAGGCCAAACCACGGCTTTTAACTATGGCTACACCTTC.

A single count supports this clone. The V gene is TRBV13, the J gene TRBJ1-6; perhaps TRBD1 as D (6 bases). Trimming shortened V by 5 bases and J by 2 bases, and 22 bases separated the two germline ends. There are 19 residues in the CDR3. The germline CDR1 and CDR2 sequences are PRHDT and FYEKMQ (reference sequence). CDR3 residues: CASSHRGRGAQTYNSPLHF. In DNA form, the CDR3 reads TGTGCCAGCAGCCACCGAGGGCGGGGGGCGCAGACCTATAATTCACCCCTCCACTTT.

The CDR3 DNA follows: TGTGCCAGCAGCCAAGATCTGATTAGCACAGATACGCAGTATTTT. Amino acids: CASSQDLISTDTQYF. J is TRBJ2-3 and V is TRBV4-2; D is ambiguous. Germline V lookup: CDR1 LGHNA, CDR2 YNFKEQ. The CDR3 is 15 amino acids. Trimming took 0 bases from V and 0 from J, leaving 7 bases between them.

Here the CDR3 reads CASKPGEIYYEQYF. The CDR3, as DNA: TGTGCCAGCAAGCCGGGGGAAATCTATTACGAGCAGTACTTC. The V gene is TRBV2, the J gene TRBJ2-7; a weak D match, TRBD2 (6 bases). The germline gives CDR1 SNHLY, CDR2 FYNNEI. Between the trimmed V and J ends, which lost 7 bases and 4 bases, there was a span of 17 bases. This CDR3 has 14 amino acids. Supplemented by reference TRBV2 and TRBJ2-7, the full variable domain reads EPEVTQTPSHQVTQMGQEVILRCVPISNHLYFYWYRQILGQKVEFLVSFYNNEISEKSEIFDDQFSVERPDGSNFTLKIRSTKLEDSAMYFCASKPGEIYYEQYFGPGTRLTVT.

CDR3 protein: CASSIKGNYGYTF. The DNA of the CDR3 is TGTGCCAGTAGTATAAAGGGAAACTATGGCTACACCTTC. This chain connects TRBV19 to TRBJ1-2; D uncertain. The CDR3 length is 13 residues. Germline CDR1 is LNHDA and CDR2 is SQIVND (reference sequence). Trimming pared 2 bases from V and 2 bases from J, leaving 6 bases between.

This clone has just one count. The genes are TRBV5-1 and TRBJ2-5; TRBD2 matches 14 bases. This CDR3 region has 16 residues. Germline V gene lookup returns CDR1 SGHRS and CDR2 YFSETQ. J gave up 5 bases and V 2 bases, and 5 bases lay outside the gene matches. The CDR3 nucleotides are TGCGCCAGCAGCTTAGGACTAGCGGGGGGATGGGAGACCCAGTACTTC. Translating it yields CASSLGLAGGWETQYF.

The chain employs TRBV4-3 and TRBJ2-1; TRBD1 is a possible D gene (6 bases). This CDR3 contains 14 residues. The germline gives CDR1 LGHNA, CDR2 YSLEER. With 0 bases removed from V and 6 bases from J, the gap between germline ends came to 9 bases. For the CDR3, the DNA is TGCGCCAGCAGCCAAGAGTTCAGGGGCAATGAGCAGTTCTTC. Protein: CASSQEFRGNEQFF.

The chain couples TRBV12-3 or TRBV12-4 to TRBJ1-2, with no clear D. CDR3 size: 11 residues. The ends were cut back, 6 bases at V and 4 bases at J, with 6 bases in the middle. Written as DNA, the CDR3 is TGTGCCAGCAGGCGGTCCTATGGCTACACCTTC. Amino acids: CASRRSYGYTF.

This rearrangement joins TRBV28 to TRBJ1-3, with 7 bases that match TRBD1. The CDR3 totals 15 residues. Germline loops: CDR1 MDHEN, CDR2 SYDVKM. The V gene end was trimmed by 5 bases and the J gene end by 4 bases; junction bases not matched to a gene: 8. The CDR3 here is CASSPVLGQGNTIYF. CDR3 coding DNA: TGTGCCAGCAGTCCAGTCCTGGGACAGGGAAACACCATATATTTT.